This record concerns one T cell receptor beta chain sequence. The data are from a study of blood T cell repertoires in COVID-19. Study-level information: Collection of acute and convalescent COVID-19 samples took place in the United States, Italy and Spain.

The assay was immunoSEQ multiplex PCR, and TCRdb's table has in-frame clones only and misses some. The table includes fewer than 70,000 clones, 80% to 90% detected once. The V segment lost 4 bases and the J segment 2 bases; nucleotides outside the gene matches: 5. The CDR3 loop spans 15 amino acids. CDR1 and CDR2 (germline): MNHEY, SMNVEV (reference sequence). The sample consisted of peripheral blood. This chain joins TRBV27 and TRBJ2-7, with TRBD2 identical over 10 bases. The receptor comes from a man aged 60-69 years with active or convalescent COVID-19. In nucleotides, the CDR3 is TGTGCCAGCAGTTCGACTAGCGGGCCGACCTACGAGCAGTACTTC. This translates into CASSSTSGPTYEQYF.